Below are 5 T cell receptor beta chains sequenced from a single sample in a study of blood T cell repertoires in COVID-19. Some clones are missing from TCRdb's copy, which holds only in-frame ones; the method was immunoSEQ multiplex PCR. The sample has hundreds of thousands of clones, more than 85% seen once; the top ten hold roughly 1.6%. Source material: PBMCs or T cells enriched from blood (not recorded which). The receptors shown here come from a woman aged 50 to 65 who had recovered from COVID-19.

This chain connects TRBV28 to TRBJ1-4, with D unclear. This CDR3 region has 15 residues. V was cut by 2 bases and J by 3 bases, with 10 bases left in between. Germline-derived CDR1 and CDR2 are MDHEN and SYDVKM. The CDR3 nucleotides read TGTGCCAGCAGTTTAGAGGAGGTGGCTAATGAAAAACTGTTTTTT. This sequence encodes CASSLEEVANEKLFF.

The rearrangement joins TRBV18 to TRBJ2-2, with TRBD2 matching over 14 bases. V was pared by 3 bases and J by 4 bases, with 4 bases of the junction left unmatched. The CDR3 sequence is 17 residues long. Germline V CDR1 and CDR2: KGHSH, LQKENI. The CDR3 spells CASSPPGLAGVTGELFF. CDR3 DNA sequence: TGTGCCAGCTCACCTCCGGGACTAGCGGGGGTCACCGGGGAGCTGTTTTTT. Full variable domain (rest looked up from reference TRBV18 and TRBJ2-2): NAGVMQNPRHLVRRRGQEARLRCSPMKGHSHVYWYRQLPEEGLKFMVYLQKENIIDESGMPKERFSAEFPKEGPSILRIQQVVRGDSAAYFCASSPPGLAGVTGELFFGEGSRLTVL.

V is TRBV7-2 and J is TRBJ2-2, with 12 bases matching TRBD1. Trimming cost V 1 base and J 8 bases; bases outside gene matches: 5. The CDR3 spans 16 residues. Germline CDR1 SGHTA, CDR2 FQGNSA. CDR3 sequence reads: CASSLVGTGGSGELFF. Written as DNA, the CDR3 is TGTGCCAGCAGCTTAGTTGGGACAGGGGGCTCGGGGGAGCTGTTTTTT.

CDR3 sequence (DNA): TGTGCCAGCAGTTACGGAGCGGGCGGTACCTACGAGCAGTACTTC. This translates into CASSYGAGGTYEQYF. The rearrangement joins TRBV6-5 to TRBJ2-7; a possible D gene is TRBD2 (6 bases). This CDR3 has 15 residues. Trimming pared 2 bases from V and 2 bases from J, leaving 13 bases between. Germline CDR1 and CDR2: MNHEY and SVGAGI.

CDR3 protein: CASSPTWNTEAFF. CDR3 DNA: TGTGCCAGCAGTCCAACATGGAACACTGAAGCTTTCTTT. This rearrangement joins TRBV27 to TRBJ1-1; D ambiguous. This CDR3 region has 13 residues. V lost 5 bases, J lost 1 base, and 8 bases lay in between. Germline V gene data show CDR1 as MNHEY and CDR2 as SMNVEV (reference sequence).